Listed below are T cell receptor beta chains from one sample, sequenced in a study of blood T cell repertoires in COVID-19. Libraries were prepared by immunoSEQ multiplex PCR; TCRdb keeps only in-frame clonotypes and omits some of them. The sample shows approximately 230,000 clones, approximately 80% of them seen only once. The source material was PBMCs or T cells enriched from blood (not recorded which). These receptors all come from a man aged 40-49 years who had recovered from COVID-19. CDR3s include the opening cysteine and the closing phenylalanine or tryptophan. The size field is filled for only some rows; it gives once, few, many or a size class.

clone_size: NA; v_call: TRBV9; cdr3_aa: CASSGSSYEQYF
clone_size: NA; v_call: TRBV28; cdr3_aa: CASSLKGRRSGGAFF
clone_size: NA; v_call: TRBV11-2; cdr3_aa: CASSYQAGGLNEQFF
clone_size: NA; v_call: TRBV7-8; cdr3_aa: CASRDSMNTEAFF
clone_size: NA; v_call: TRBV12-3/TRBV12-4; cdr3_aa: CASSFKTDYEAFF
clone_size: NA; v_call: TRBV6-2/TRBV6-3; cdr3_aa: CASSYREARGRYNEQFF
clone_size: few; v_call: TRBV5-6; cdr3_aa: CASSLRYTAQYF
clone_size: once; v_call: TRBV7-2; cdr3_aa: CASSLVGGGTGAFF
clone_size: NA; v_call: TRBV28; cdr3_aa: CASSLWGARNSPLHF
clone_size: NA; v_call: TRBV9; cdr3_aa: CASSPRQGSTEAFF
clone_size: NA; v_call: TRBV12-3/TRBV12-4; cdr3_aa: CASTRGGETQYF
clone_size: NA; v_call: TRBV3-1/TRBV3-2; cdr3_aa: CASSRTPGLAGVSYEQYF
clone_size: NA; v_call: TRBV5-8; cdr3_aa: CASSSQGSDTQYF
clone_size: NA; v_call: TRBV10-3; cdr3_aa: CATLTSGSYEQYF
clone_size: once; v_call: TRBV9; cdr3_aa: CASSVVGTGRYGYTF
clone_size: NA; v_call: TRBV15; cdr3_aa: CATSGRQPNQPQHF
clone_size: NA; v_call: TRBV5-1; cdr3_aa: CASSSGLAAATGELFF
clone_size: NA; v_call: TRBV6-1; cdr3_aa: CASTRDRAYEQYF
clone_size: NA; v_call: TRBV7-2; cdr3_aa: CASSSYSLNEQFF
clone_size: NA; v_call: TRBV10-3; cdr3_aa: CAISGVTGELFF
clone_size: NA; v_call: TRBV18; cdr3_aa: CASSPGRNQPQHF